The T cell receptor beta chain under discussion was sequenced for a study of blood T cell repertoires in COVID-19 (TCRdb year 2020). General notes on the study: Samples covering the acute and convalescent phases of COVID-19 were provided by collaborators in the United States, Italy and Spain. Where available, HLA class I and class II types were taken from metadata supplied by the sample provider and were not determined by assay-based typing. The samples were drawn from the first 160 participants of the ongoing ImmuneRACE study and from some 1,300 subjects provided by 6 global collaborators. The prospective study material was composed of cDNA or gDNA derived from T cells, B-cell-depleted T cells, or PBMCs. Sample metadata almost always included a de-identified subject ID, COVID-19 status, age in years and sex. A freely available public database, intended as a resource for researchers studying the immune response to SARS-CoV-2, is where the repertoires were released. Deeply sampled blood TCRbeta repertoires from subjects exposed to, actively infected with, or recovered from COVID-19 were included in the dataset. The paper's findings and limits, for the study overall: Clinical and demographic metadata were provided uncurated, with the amount varying by source and participant.

One collaborating source in Seattle enrolled patients during active infection and followed them longitudinally through the course of disease. Whole blood was collected in K2EDTA tubes by collaborating institutions according to the institutions' own protocols. For TCRbeta analysis, collaborator samples were shipped as frozen whole blood, as isolated PBMCs, or as DNA extracted from either sample type. From cysteine to phenylalanine, the CDR3 is 14 amino acids long. Solely the CDR3 DNA is kept, with 42 bases framed from the first base. CDR1 LNHDA and CDR2 SQIVND are derived from the germline V gene (reference sequence). Cut back by 6 bases and 1 base, the V and J ends lie 12 bases apart. Concerning this clone itself: What antigen it recognizes has not been identified. The record has no base qualities; no much larger clone is one base away.

The immunoSEQ Assay, a bias-controlled multiplex PCR, was used to amplify TCRbeta CDR3 regions from genomic DNA. Concerning the study's data processing: The number of nucleated cells in each sample was estimated by amplification of reference gene primers within the assay. To quantify the absolute abundance of each unique TCRbeta CDR3 rearrangement, sequence reads were collapsed and filtered. Productive Simpson clonality was computed per sample as the square root of Simpson's diversity index over productive rearrangements. Held by TCRdb, this immuneACCESS table contains in-frame sequences only and omits some clones. Under half of the omission traces to an unresolved V gene where checked; the cause of the rest is unknown. The DNA gave D and trimming, while V, J and clone size come from that table. The sample includes tens of thousands of clones, with around 74% observed a single time. The top ten clones comprise around 14% of the sample.

The V gene is TRBV19 and the J gene is TRBJ1-1; the D gene is possibly TRBD1, with 5 bases matching. The sample was peripheral blood. This receptor was identified in a man aged 55 to 69 with COVID-19, enrolled during active disease. The CDR3: CASRAGERNTEAFF. The DNA is TGTGCCAGTAGGGCGGGGGAGAGGAACACTGAAGCTTTCTTT. Outside the CDR3, residues come from the reference TRBV19 and TRBJ1-1 proteins, so the full variable domain is: DGGITQSPKYLFRKEGQNVTLSCEQNLNHDAMYWYRQDPGQGLRLIYYSQIVNDFQKGDIAEGYSVSREKKESFPLTVTSAQKNPTAFYLCASRAGERNTEAFFGQGTRLTVV.